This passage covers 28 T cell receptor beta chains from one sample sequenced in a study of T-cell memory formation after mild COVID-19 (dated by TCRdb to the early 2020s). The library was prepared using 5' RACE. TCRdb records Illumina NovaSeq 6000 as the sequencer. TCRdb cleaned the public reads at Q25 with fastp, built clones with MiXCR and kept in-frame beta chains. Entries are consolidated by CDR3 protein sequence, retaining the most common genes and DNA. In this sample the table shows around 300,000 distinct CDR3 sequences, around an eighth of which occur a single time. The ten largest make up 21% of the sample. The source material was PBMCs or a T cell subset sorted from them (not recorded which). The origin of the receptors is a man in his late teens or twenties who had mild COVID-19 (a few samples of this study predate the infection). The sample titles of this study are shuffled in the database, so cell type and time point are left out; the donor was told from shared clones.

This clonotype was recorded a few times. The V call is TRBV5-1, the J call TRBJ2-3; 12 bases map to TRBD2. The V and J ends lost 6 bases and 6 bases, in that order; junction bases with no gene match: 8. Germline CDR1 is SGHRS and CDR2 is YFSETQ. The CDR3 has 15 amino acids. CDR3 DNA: TGCGCCAGCACCCCTAGCGGGGGGGCATCTGATACGCAGTATTTT. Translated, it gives CASTPSGGASDTQYF.

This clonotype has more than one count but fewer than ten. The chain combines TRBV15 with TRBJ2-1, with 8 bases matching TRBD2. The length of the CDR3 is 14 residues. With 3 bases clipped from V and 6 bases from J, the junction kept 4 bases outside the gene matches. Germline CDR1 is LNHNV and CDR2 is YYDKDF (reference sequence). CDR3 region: CATSSGGVINEQFF. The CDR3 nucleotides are TGTGCCACCAGCAGCGGGGGGGTAATCAATGAGCAGTTCTTC.

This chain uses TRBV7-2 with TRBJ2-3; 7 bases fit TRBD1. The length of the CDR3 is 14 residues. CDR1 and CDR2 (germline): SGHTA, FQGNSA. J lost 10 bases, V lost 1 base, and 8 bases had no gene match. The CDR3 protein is CASSLGSFQGAQYF. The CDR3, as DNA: TGTGCCAGCAGCTTAGGCTCTTTCCAGGGGGCGCAGTATTTT.

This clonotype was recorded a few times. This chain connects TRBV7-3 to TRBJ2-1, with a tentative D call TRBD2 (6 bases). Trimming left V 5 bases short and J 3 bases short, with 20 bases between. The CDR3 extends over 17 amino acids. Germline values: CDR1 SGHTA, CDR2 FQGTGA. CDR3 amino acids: CASSPERGSKVYNEQFF. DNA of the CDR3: TGTGCCAGCAGCCCCGAACGGGGGTCGAAAGTCTACAATGAGCAGTTCTTC.

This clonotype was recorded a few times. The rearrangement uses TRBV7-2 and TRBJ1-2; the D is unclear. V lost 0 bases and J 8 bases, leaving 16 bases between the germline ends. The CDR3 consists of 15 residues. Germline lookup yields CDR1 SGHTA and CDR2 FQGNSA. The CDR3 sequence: CASSLAALGRAGYTF. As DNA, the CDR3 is TGTGCCAGCAGCTTAGCGGCCCTAGGGAGGGCGGGCTACACCTTC.

CDR3 amino acids: CASSWGGGIGYGYTF. CDR3 DNA: TGTGCCAGCAGTTGGGGGGGGGGGATCGGCTATGGCTACACCTTC. J is TRBJ1-2 and V is TRBV12-3 or TRBV12-4, with TRBD1 as a possible D gene (5 bases). CDR3 length: 15 residues. Trimming took 4 bases from V and 4 from J, leaving 16 bases between them.

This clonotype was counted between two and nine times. This CDR3 reads CASSISVAGGQDTQYF. The DNA of the CDR3 is TGTGCCAGTAGTATATCGGTCGCGGGGGGCCAGGATACGCAGTATTTT. This rearrangement joins TRBV19 to TRBJ2-3; 8 nucleotides align to TRBD2. After removal of 2 bases from V and 6 bases from J, the junction contained 10 bases not matched to a gene. The CDR3 contains 16 residues. Germline loops: CDR1 LNHDA, CDR2 SQIVND (reference sequence).

The CDR3 sequence is CASRGTERYGYTF. The CDR3 nucleotides read TGTGCCAGCAGAGGGACGGAGCGTTATGGCTACACCTTC. The gene calls are TRBV12-3 or TRBV12-4 and TRBJ1-2, with D tentatively TRBD1 (5 bases). Trimming pared 6 bases from V and 5 bases from J, leaving 13 bases between. CDR3 length: 13 amino acids.

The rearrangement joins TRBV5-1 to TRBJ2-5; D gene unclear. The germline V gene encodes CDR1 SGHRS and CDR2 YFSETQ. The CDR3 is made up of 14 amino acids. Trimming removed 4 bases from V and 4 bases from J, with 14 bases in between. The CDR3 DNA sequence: TGCGCCAGCAGCCCGGCCACCTCGGGAGAGACCCAGTACTTC. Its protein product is CASSPATSGETQYF.

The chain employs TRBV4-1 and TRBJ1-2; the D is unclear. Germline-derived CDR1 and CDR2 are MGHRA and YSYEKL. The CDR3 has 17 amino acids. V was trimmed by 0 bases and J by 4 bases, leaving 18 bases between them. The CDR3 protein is CASSQDLPTLTPYGYTF. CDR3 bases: TGCGCCAGCAGCCAAGATCTGCCCACACTTACTCCCTATGGCTACACCTTC.

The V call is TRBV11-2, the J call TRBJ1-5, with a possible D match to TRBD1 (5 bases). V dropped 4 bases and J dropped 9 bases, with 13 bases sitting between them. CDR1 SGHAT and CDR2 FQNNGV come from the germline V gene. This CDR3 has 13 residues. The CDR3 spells CASSYDWGGPQHF. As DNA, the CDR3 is TGTGCCAGCAGCTACGACTGGGGGGGGCCCCAGCATTTT.

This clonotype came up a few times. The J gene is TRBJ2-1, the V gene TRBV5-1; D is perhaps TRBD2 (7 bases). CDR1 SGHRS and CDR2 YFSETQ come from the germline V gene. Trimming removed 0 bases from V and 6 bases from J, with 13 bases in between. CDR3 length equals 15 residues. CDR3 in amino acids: CASSLEGGASNEQFF. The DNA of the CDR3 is TGCGCCAGCAGCTTGGAAGGGGGGGCCTCCAATGAGCAGTTCTTC.

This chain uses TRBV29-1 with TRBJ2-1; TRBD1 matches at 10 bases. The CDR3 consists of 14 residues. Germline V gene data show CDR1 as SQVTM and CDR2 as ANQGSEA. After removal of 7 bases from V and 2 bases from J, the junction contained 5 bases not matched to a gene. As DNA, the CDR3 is TGCAGCGGGACAGGGGGATCCCCCTACAATGAGCAGTTCTTC. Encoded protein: CSGTGGSPYNEQFF.

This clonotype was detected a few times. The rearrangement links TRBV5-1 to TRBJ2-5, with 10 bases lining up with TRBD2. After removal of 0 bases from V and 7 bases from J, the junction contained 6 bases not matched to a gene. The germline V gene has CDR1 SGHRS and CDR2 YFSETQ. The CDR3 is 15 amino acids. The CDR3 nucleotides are TGCGCCAGCAGCTTGGAGTCTAGCGGGGGTTGGACCCAGTACTTC. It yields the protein CASSLESSGGWTQYF.

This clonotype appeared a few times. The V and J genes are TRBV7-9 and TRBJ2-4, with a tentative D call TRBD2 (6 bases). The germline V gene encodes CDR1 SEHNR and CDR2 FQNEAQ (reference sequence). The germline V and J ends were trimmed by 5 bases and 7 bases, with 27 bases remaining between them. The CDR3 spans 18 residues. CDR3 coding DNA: TGTGCCAGCAGCCCCATCGAGGGGTCCCTCGGGACTGTTAACATTCAGTACTTC. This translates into CASSPIEGSLGTVNIQYF.

The CDR3 DNA reads TGCGCCAGCAGCTTTGACCTTTTAAGCTCCTATAATTCACCCCTCCACTTT. It is translated as CASSFDLLSSYNSPLHF. The chain links TRBV5-1 to TRBJ1-6; no clear D gene. The CDR3 sequence is 17 residues long. The germline V gene encodes CDR1 SGHRS and CDR2 YFSETQ. The V end was cut by 2 bases, the J end by 0 bases, with 12 bases between.

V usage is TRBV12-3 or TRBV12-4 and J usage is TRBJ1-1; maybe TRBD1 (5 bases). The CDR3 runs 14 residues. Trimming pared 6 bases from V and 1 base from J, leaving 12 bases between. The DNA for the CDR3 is TGTGCCAGCAGGCGGGACCGAGAGAACACTGAAGCTTTCTTT. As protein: CASRRDRENTEAFF.

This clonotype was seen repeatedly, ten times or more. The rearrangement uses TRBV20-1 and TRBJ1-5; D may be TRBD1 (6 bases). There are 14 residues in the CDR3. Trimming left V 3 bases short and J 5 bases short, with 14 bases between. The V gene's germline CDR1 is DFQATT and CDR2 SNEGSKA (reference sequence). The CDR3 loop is CSASAGDRYQPQHF. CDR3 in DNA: TGCAGTGCTAGTGCAGGGGATAGGTATCAGCCCCAGCATTTT.

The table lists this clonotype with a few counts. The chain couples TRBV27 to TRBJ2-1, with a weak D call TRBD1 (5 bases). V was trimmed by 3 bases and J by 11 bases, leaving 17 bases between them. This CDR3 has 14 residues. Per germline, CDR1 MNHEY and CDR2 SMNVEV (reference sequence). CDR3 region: CASSFGASLGKQFF. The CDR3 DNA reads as TGTGCCAGCAGTTTTGGGGCCTCATTGGGCAAGCAGTTCTTC.

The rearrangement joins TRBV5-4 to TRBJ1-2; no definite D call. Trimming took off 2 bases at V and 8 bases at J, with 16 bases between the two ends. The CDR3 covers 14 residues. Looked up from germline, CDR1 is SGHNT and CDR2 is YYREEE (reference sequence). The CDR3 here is CASSFPTGSGGYTF. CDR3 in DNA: TGTGCCAGCAGCTTCCCTACTGGAAGCGGAGGCTACACCTTC.

The CDR3 DNA follows: TGTGCCAGCAGCTTGCGCACAGGGATAAACACCGGGGAGCTGTTTTTT. Translation: CASSLRTGINTGELFF. V usage is TRBV5-4 and J usage is TRBJ2-2; possible D gene TRBD1, 6 bases. CDR1 and CDR2 (germline): SGHNT, YYREEE (reference sequence). The V end was cut by 1 base, the J end by 2 bases, with 12 bases between. The CDR3 runs 16 residues.

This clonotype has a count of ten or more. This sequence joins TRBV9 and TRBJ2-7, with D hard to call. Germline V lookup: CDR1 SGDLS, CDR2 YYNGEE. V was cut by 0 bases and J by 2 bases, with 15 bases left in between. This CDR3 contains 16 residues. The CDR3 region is CASSVVITAPPYEQYF. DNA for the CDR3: TGTGCCAGCAGCGTAGTAATAACAGCACCCCCCTACGAGCAGTACTTC.

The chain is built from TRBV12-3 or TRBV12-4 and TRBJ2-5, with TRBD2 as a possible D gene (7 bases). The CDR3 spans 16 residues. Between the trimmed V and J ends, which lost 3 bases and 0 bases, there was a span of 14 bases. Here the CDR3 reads CASSLFGGANQETQYF. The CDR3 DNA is TGTGCCAGCAGTTTGTTTGGGGGGGCAAACCAAGAGACCCAGTACTTC.

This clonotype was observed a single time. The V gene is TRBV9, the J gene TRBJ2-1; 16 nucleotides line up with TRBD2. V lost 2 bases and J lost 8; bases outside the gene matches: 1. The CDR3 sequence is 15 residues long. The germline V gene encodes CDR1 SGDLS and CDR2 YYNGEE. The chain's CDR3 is CASSVGTSGRDEQFF. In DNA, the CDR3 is TGTGCCAGCAGCGTTGGGACTAGCGGGAGGGATGAGCAGTTCTTC.

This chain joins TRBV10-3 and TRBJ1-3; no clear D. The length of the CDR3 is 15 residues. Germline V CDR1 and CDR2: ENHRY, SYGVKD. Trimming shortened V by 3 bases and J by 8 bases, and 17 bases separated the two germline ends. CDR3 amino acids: CAISDAHSSGDTIYF. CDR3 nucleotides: TGTGCCATCAGTGACGCCCACTCAAGCGGCGACACCATATATTTT.

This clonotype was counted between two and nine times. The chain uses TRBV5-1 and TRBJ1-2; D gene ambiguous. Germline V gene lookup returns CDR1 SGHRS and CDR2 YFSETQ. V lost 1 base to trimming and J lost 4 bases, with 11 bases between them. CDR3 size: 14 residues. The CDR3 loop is CASSLYIKGYGYTF. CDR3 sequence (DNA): TGCGCCAGCAGCTTGTACATTAAGGGCTATGGCTACACCTTC.

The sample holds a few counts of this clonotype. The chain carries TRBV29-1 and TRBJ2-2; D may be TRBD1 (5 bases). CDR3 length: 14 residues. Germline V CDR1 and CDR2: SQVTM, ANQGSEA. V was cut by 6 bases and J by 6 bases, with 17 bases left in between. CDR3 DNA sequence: TGCAGCGTCACAACTCAGGGAATTCCCGGGGAGCTGTTTTTT. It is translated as CSVTTQGIPGELFF.

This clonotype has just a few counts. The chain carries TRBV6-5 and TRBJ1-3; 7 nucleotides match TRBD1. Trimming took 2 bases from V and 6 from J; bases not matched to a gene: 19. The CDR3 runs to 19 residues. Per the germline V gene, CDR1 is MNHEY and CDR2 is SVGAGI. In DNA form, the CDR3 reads TGTGCCAGCAGTTACGGGTCCCAGGGGGTACTATCTCCAGTAAACACCATATATTTT. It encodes CASSYGSQGVLSPVNTIYF.